This section outlines one T cell receptor beta chain sequence together with its context. Its antigen is currently not known. No much larger clone is present one base from it, and per-base qualities are unavailable. The data were taken from a study of blood T cell repertoires in COVID-19 (dated by TCRdb to 2019 to 2021). Regarding the complete study: Samples covering the acute and convalescent phases of COVID-19 were provided by collaborators in the United States, Italy and Spain. The material from the prospective study consisted of cDNA or gDNA derived from T cells, B-cell-depleted T cells, or PBMCs. Subjects who had been exposed to COVID-19, were actively infected with it, or had recovered from it provided the deeply sampled blood TCRbeta repertoires that made up the dataset. The repertoires were released in a freely available public database meant as a resource for research on the immune response to SARS-CoV-2. The samples were drawn from the first 160 participants of the ongoing ImmuneRACE study and from under 1,500 subjects provided by 6 global collaborators. A de-identified subject ID, COVID-19 status, age in years and sex were almost always included in the sample metadata. Where available, HLA class I and class II types were obtained from metadata supplied by the sample provider rather than from assay-based typing. General conclusions and limits of the study: Clinical and demographic metadata were provided uncurated, with the amount varying by source and participant.

TCRbeta CDR3 regions were amplified from genomic DNA by means of the immunoSEQ Assay, a bias-controlled multiplex PCR. As for how the authors treated the data: Nucleated cell counts per sample were estimated from amplification of reference gene primers within the assay. To quantify the absolute abundance of each unique TCRbeta CDR3 rearrangement, sequence reads were collapsed and filtered. For each sample, productive Simpson clonality was calculated as the square root of Simpson's diversity index over productive rearrangements. Entries here come from immuneACCESS through TCRdb and include only in-frame sequences with V and J called. Some clones fail to appear in such tables; in the studies checked, an unresolved V gene covers under half of the shortfall, and the cause of the remainder is unknown. V and J calls and clone size are as listed in that table; D and trimming were resolved from the DNA. In all, the sample holds roughly 110,000 clones, and over 80% of those were seen once. The ten most abundant clones make up 1% to 1.5% of the sample.

Trimming costs V 4 bases and J 3 bases, and their ends lie 10 bases apart. The cysteine opens and the phenylalanine closes a CDR3 of 13 amino acids. The retained sequence is limited to the CDR3, 39 bases, with the frame set at the first base. Sequences SGHTA (CDR1) and FQGNSA (CDR2) are obtained from the germline V gene. Collaborating institutions collected whole blood in K2EDTA tubes following their own protocols. For TCRbeta analysis, collaborators shipped samples as frozen whole blood, isolated PBMCs, or DNA extracted from either of those sample types. The chain uses TRBV7-2 and TRBJ2-7; the D gene is perhaps TRBD2, from 5 matching bases. The sample comprised peripheral blood. The receptor was derived from a woman aged 25 to 39 with acute or convalescent COVID-19. The CDR3 region: CASSYREVYEQYF. The DNA sequence follows: TGTGCCAGCAGCTACCGGGAAGTCTACGAGCAGTACTTC.